The present TCR beta chain was sequenced within a study of Graves' ophthalmopathy and Graves' hyperthyroidism. Excluded: other autoimmune disease, uncontrolled infection, pregnancy or lactation. Clinical symptoms, serum thyroxine, TRAb, thyroid ultrasound and orbital computed tomography determined diagnosis. It was from 10 ml of fresh peripheral blood that the PBMCs came. Unmatched junction bases numbered 5, after V lost 5 bases and J lost 2 bases. This CDR3 spans 14 amino acids. Germline V CDR1 and CDR2: SNHLY, FYNNEI. On this clonotype itself: What it binds is unknown.

Notes on the study in general: In blood, most expanded thyroid clonotypes above 0.001 frequency were also detected.

Investigators amplified TCR beta CDR3 regions from RNA transcripts. The first-round RT-PCR employed HTBI primers together with the Qiagen OneStep RT-PCR kit. A multiplex PCR was then performed as the second round. TCRdb analysed the multiplex PCR reads with MiXCR anew, one entry per CDR3 protein. The data hold almost 400,000 distinct CDR3 sequences, with around 20% observed a single time. Sample: peripheral blood. The V and J genes are TRBV2 and TRBJ2-7; 8 positions agree with TRBD2. The source of this sequence is a woman under 30 with Graves' ophthalmopathy. The CDR3 coding sequence is TGTGCCAGCAGTCCCGGGAGGGGGGCCTACGAGCAGTACTTC. As protein: CASSPGRGAYEQYF.